The present entry profiles one T cell receptor beta chain with its context. In terms of age and location, participants ranged from roughly 18 to 95 years and lived in approximately 24 US areas. Trimming left V 3 bases short and J 2 bases short, with 11 bases between. The CDR3 runs to 15 residues. Germline V gene sequence: CDR1 SGHTA, CDR2 FQGNSA. Clones were read by immunoSEQ multiplex PCR, and TCRdb kept only the in-frame ones, dropping some. The table has a few hundred thousand clones, more than 70% seen once. The record originates from a study of blood T cell repertoires in COVID-19. Study summary: Nucleic acid was either cDNA or gDNA, and it came from T cells, B-cell-depleted T cells, or PBMCs.

The chain carries TRBV7-2 and TRBJ2-1; D may be TRBD1 (6 bases). The source of this sequence is a man aged 35-49 years in a cohort exposed to, infected with or recovered from COVID-19 (not recorded which). Input material: PBMCs or T cells enriched from blood (not recorded which). The CDR3 loop is CASSFGQPTYNEQFF. CDR3 nucleotide sequence: TGTGCCAGCAGCTTCGGACAGCCCACCTACAATGAGCAGTTCTTC.